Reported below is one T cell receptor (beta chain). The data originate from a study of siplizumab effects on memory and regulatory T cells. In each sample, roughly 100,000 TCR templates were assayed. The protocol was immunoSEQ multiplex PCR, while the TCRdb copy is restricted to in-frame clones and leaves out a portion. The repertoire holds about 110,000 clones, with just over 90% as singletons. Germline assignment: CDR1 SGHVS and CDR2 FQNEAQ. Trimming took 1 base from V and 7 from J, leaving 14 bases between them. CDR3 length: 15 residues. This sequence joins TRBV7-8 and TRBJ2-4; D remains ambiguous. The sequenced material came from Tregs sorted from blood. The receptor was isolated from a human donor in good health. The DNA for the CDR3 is TGTGCCAGCAGCTTAGGGCCCGCGTCCGCGAACATTCAGTACTTC. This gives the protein CASSLGPASANIQYF.